This T cell receptor beta chain was captured in a study of T cells after yellow fever vaccination. A 5'RACE template-switching step, the method used to make TCR cDNA, added a universal primer site and UMIs. A single record per CDR3 protein comes from TCRdb applying MiXCR to the 5' RACE reads. The data contain about 170,000 distinct CDR3 sequences, 8% to 13% of them singletons. J gave up 3 bases and V 3 bases, and 6 bases lay outside the gene matches. CDR3 length: 15 amino acids. Germline values: CDR1 SGHRS, CDR2 YFSETQ. The sequencing used CD8+ T cells sorted from PBMCs, collected 15 days after the yellow fever booster vaccination. The source of this sequence is a young man who received the YFV17D yellow fever vaccine. The chain carries TRBV5-1 and TRBJ2-1; 7 bases match TRBD2. CDR3 nucleotide sequence: TGCGCCAGCAGCTCCGGGACTAACCTCTACAATGAGCAGTTCTTC. Protein product: CASSSGTNLYNEQFF.